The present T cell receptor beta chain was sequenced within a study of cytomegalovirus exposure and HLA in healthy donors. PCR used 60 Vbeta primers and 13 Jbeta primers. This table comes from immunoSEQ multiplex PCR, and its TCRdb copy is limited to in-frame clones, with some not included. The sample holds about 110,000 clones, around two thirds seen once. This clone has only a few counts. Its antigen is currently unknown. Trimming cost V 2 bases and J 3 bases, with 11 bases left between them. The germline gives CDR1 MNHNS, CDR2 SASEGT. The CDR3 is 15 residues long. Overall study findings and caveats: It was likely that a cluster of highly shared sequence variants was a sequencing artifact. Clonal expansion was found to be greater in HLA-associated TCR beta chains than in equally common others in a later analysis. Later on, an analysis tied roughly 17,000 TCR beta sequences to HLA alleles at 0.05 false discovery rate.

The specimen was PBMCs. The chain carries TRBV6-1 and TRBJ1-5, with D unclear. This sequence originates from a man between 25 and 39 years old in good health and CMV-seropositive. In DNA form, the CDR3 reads TGTGCCAGCAGTGAACGGAGGCAGATCAATCAGCCCCAGCATTTT. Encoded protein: CASSERRQINQPQHF.